What follows are 6 T cell receptor beta chains derived from one specimen sequenced in a study of blood T cell repertoires in COVID-19. TCRdb's copy holds only in-frame clones and misses some; the assay was immunoSEQ multiplex PCR. Found here are some 200,000 clones, about 86% of them singletons; the top ten hold 9.5% to 13%. The specimen sequenced was peripheral blood. Receptors were obtained from a woman aged 55-69 years with COVID-19, enrolled during active disease.

This rearrangement joins TRBV5-6 to TRBJ2-3; a possible D gene is TRBD2 (5 bases). V lost 1 base and J lost 4, with 13 bases in between. The CDR3 totals 15 residues. From germline, CDR1 is SGHDT and CDR2 YYEEEE. For the CDR3, the DNA is TGTGCCAGCAGCTTGTTGTCAGGAGGCCCAGATACGCAGTATTTT. This codes for CASSLLSGGPDTQYF.

The chain carries TRBV5-6 and TRBJ2-3, with D possibly TRBD2 on 5 matching bases. Germline V gene data show CDR1 as SGHDT and CDR2 as YYEEEE. With 4 bases removed from V and 0 bases from J, the gap between germline ends came to 15 bases. The CDR3 covers 16 residues. The CDR3 loop reads CASSPQAGASTDTQYF. The CDR3 region has the DNA TGTGCCAGCAGCCCCCAGGCGGGCGCCAGCACAGATACGCAGTATTTT.

J is TRBJ2-6 and V is TRBV6-5; no reliable D call. The CDR3 spans 16 residues. Trimming took 2 bases from V and 3 from J, leaving 11 bases between them. Germline CDR1 and CDR2: MNHEY and SVGAGI. The CDR3 nucleotides read TGTGCCAGCAGTTACCAGCGACCTGGTGGGGCCAACGTCCTGACTTTC. It translates to CASSYQRPGGANVLTF.

This chain joins TRBV29-1 and TRBJ1-1; TRBD1 matches at 8 bases. Trimming removed 1 base from V and 2 bases from J; junction bases left unmatched: 3. CDR3 size: 14 residues. The germline CDR1 and CDR2 sequences are SQVTM and ANQGSEA. The CDR3 spells CSVEAGGFNTEAFF. The CDR3 nucleotides are TGCAGCGTTGAAGCAGGGGGCTTCAACACTGAAGCTTTCTTT.

In its sample, this clone was seen a few times. The chain recombines TRBV7-2 with TRBJ2-1, with TRBD1 matching 7 bases. Germline assignment: CDR1 SGHTA and CDR2 FQGNSA. V was clipped by 0 bases and J by 2 bases; unmatched bases: 1. The length of the CDR3 is 15 residues. The CDR3 region is CASSLADRTYNEQFF. The CDR3 DNA reads as TGTGCCAGCAGCTTAGCGGACAGGACCTACAATGAGCAGTTCTTC.

The J gene is TRBJ2-1, the V gene TRBV14, with 12 bases identical to TRBD2. Germline V gene data show CDR1 as SGHDN and CDR2 as FVKESK. The V and J ends lost 1 base and 5 bases, in that order; junction bases with no gene match: 3. The length of the CDR3 is 16 residues. In DNA form, the CDR3 reads TGTGCCAGCAGCCAAGGGGCTAGCGGGAGGGACAATGAGCAGTTCTTC. Amino acids: CASSQGASGRDNEQFF. Full variable domain (missing parts from reference TRBV14 and TRBJ2-1): EAGVTQFPSHSVIEKGQTVTLRCDPISGHDNLYWYRRVMGKEIKFLLHFVKESKQDESGMPNNRFLAERTGGTYSTLKVQPAELEDSGVYFCASSQGASGRDNEQFFGPGTRLTVL.